This TCR beta chain was profiled in a study of prognosis after radiotherapy for stage I lung cancer. Genomic DNA provided the template from which TCR beta CDR3 was amplified by two-round multiplex PCR. Primers (each specific to one TRBV or TRBJ gene) were used in first-round PCR. TCRdb ran MiXCR on the multiplex PCR reads and lists one entry per CDR3 protein. The sample holds about 26,000 distinct CDR3 sequences, around 32% seen once. The CDR3 runs to 15 residues. The V and J ends lost 7 bases and 2 bases, in that order; junction bases with no gene match: 11. CDR1 and CDR2 from the germline V gene are LNHDA and SQIVND (reference sequence).

The source is a donor over 45 with non-small cell lung cancer. This chain links TRBV19 with TRBJ2-7, with TRBD1 matching over 7 bases. The material was PBMCs, obtained before or after stereotactic body radiation therapy (not recorded which). The CDR3 here is CASKKEGTVTYEQYF. The CDR3 DNA follows: TGTGCCAGTAAGAAAGAGGGGACAGTAACCTACGAGCAGTACTTC.